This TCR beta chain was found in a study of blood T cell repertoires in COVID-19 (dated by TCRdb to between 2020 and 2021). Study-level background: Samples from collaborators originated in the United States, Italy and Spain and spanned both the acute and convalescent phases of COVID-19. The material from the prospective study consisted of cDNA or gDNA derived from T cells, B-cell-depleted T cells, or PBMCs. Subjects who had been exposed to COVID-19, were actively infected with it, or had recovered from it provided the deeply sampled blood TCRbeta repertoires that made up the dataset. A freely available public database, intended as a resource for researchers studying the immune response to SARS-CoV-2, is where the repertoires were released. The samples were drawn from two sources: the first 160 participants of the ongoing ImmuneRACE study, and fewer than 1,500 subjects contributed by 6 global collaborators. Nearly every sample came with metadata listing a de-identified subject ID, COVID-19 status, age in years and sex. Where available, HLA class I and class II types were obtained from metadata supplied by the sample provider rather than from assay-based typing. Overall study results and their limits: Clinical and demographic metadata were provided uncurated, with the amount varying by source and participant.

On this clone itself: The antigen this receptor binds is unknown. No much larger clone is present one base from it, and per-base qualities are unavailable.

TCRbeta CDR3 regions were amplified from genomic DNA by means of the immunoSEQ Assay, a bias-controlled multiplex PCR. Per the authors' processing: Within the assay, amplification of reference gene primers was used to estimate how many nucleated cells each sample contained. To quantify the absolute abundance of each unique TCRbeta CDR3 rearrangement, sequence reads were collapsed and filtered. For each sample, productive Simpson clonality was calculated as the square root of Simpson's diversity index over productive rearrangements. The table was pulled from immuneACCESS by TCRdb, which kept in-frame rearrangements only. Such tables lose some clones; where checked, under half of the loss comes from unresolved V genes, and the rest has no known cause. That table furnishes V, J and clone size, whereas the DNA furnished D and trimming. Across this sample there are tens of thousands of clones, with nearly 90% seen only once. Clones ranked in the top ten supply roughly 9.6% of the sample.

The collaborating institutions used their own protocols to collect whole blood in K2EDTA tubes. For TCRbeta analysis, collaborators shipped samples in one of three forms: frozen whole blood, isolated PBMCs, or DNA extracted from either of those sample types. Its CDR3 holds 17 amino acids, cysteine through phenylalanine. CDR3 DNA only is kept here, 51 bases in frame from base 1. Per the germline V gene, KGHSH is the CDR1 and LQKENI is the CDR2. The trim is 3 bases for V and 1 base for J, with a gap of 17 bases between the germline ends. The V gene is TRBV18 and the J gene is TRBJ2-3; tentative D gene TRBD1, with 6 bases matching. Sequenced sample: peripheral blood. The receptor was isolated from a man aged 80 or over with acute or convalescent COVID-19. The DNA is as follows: TGTGCCAGCTCACCCAACCCGCGGACAGAGCGCACAGATACGCAGTATTTT. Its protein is CASSPNPRTERTDTQYF.